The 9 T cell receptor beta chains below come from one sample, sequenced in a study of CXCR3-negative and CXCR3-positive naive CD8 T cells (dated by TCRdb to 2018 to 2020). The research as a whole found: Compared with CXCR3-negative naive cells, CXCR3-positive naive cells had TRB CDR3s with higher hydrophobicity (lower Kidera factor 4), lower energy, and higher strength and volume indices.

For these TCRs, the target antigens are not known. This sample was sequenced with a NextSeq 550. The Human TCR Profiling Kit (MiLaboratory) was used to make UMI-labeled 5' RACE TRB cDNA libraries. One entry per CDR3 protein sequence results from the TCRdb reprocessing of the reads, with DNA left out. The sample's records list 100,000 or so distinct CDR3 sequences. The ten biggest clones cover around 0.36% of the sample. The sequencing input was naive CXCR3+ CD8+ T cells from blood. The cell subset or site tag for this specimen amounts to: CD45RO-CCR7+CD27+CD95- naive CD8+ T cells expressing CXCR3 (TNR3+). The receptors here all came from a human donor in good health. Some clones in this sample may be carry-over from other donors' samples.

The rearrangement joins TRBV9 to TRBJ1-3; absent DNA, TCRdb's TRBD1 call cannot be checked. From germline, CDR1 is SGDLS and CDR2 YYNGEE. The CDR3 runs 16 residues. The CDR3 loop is CASSAYYTGEGNTIYF. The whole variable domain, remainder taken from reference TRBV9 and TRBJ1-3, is DSGVTQTPKHLITATGQRVTLRCSPRSGDLSVYWYQQSLDQGLQFLIQYYNGEERAKGNILERFSAQQFPDLHSELNLSSLELGDSALYFCASSAYYTGEGNTIYFGEGSWLTVV.

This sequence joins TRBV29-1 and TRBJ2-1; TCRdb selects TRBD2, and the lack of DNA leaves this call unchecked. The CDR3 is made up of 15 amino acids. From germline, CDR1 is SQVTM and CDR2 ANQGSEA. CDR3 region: CSVDSGGIGYNEQFF.

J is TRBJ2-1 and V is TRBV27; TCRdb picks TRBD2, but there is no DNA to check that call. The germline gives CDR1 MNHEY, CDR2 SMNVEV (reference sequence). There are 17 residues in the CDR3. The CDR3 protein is CASSPSYRLAGYNEQFF.

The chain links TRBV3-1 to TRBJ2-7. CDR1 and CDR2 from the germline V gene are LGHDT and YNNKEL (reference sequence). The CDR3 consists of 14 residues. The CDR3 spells CASSQDGRTYEQYF.

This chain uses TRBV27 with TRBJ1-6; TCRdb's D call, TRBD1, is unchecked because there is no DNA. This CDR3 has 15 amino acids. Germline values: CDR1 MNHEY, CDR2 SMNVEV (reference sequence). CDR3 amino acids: CASSSTGSANSPLHF.

CDR3 region: CASSFMGVGGTEAFF. The chain is built from TRBV27 and TRBJ1-1; the TCRdb call, TRBD1, lacks DNA for checking. The length of the CDR3 is 15 residues. Germline CDR1 reads MNHEY; CDR2 reads SMNVEV (reference sequence).

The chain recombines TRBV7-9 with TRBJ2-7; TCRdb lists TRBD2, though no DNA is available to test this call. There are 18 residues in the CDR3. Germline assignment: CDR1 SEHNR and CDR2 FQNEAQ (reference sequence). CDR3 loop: CASSLAPLLAGKPYEQYF.

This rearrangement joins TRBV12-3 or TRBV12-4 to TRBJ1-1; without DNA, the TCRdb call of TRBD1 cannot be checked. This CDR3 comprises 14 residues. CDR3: CASISGGLGTEAFF.

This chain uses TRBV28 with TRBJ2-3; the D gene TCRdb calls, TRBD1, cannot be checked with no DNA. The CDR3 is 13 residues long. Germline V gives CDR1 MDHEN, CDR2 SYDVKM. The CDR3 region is CASRTGTPGTQYF.